This T cell receptor beta chain was identified in a study of cytomegalovirus exposure and HLA in healthy donors. Findings and limits, study-wide: Earlier analysis found most TCR beta V segments productive about 87% or about 30% of the time. A few CMV-associated chains were confirmed in vitro to be specific for CMV antigens. Compared with the approximately 700-donor mean, an Asian-associated ancestry cluster reportedly had fewer N-insertions, according to a later analysis.

Researchers ran the PCR with 60 Vbeta and 13 Jbeta primers. Some clones are missing from TCRdb's copy, which holds only in-frame ones; the method was immunoSEQ multiplex PCR. Of over 150,000 clones listed, over 70% are singletons. As for this clone: The target antigen is unknown.

This CDR3 contains 16 residues. V lost 0 bases, J lost 1 base, and 13 bases lay in between. The germline CDR1 and CDR2 sequences are LGHNA and YNFKEQ. The V and J genes are TRBV4-2 and TRBJ2-7, with a weak D call TRBD1 (6 bases). Sequenced input: PBMCs. The receptor's source is a male donor in good health and CMV-seronegative. The CDR3 loop is CASSQDNGGRSYEQYF. CDR3 nucleotide sequence: TGTGCCAGCAGCCAAGATAATGGGGGCCGGTCCTACGAGCAGTACTTC.